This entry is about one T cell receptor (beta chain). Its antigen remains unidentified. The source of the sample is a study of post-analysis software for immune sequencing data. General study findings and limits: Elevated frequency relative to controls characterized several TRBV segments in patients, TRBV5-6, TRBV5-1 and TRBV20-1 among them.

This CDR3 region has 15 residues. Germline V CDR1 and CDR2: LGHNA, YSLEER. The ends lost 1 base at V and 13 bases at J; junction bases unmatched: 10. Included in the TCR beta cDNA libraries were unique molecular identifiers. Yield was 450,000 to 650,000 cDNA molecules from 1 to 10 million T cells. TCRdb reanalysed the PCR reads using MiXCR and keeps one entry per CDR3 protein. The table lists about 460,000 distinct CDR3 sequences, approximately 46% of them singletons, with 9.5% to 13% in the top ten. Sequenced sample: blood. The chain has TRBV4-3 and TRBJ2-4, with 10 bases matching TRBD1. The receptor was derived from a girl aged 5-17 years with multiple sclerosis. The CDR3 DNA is TGCGCCAGCAGCCAAGTCGCCGGGACAGGGGCTGAGCAGTACTTC. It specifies CASSQVAGTGAEQYF.